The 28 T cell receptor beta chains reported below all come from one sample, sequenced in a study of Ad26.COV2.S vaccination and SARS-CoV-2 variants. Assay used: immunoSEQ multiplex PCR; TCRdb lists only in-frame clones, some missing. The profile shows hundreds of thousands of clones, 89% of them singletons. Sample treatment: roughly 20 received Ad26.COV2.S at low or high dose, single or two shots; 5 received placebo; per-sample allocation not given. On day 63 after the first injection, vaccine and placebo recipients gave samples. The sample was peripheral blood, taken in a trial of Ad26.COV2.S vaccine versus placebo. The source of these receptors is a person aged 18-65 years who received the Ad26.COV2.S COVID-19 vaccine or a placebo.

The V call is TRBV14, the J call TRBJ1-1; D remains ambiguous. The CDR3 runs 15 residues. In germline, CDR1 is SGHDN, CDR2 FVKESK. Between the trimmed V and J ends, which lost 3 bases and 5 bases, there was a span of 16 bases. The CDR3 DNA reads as TGTGCCAGCAGCCACCAAGGAGACGCGTCGACTGAAGCTTTCTTT. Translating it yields CASSHQGDASTEAFF.

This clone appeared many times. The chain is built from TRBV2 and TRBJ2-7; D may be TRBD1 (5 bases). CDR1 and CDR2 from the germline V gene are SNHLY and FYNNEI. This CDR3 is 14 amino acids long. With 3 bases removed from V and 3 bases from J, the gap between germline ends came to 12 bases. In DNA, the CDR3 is TGTGCCAGCAGTGATCAGGGTCAGGGCTACGAGCAGTACGTC. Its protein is CASSDQGQGYEQYV.

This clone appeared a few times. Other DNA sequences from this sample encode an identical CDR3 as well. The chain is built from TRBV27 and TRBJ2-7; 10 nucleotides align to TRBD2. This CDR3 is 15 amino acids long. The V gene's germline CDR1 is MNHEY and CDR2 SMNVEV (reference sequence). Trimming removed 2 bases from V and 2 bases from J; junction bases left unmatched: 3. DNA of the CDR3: TGTGCCAGCAGTTTACGGAGCGGGAGGGCCTACGAGCAGTACGTC. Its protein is CASSLRSGRAYEQYV.

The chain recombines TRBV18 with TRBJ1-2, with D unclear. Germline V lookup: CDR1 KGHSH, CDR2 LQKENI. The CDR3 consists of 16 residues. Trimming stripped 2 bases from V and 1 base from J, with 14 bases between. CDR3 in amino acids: CASSPSWSSGNYGYTF. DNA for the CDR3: TGTGCCAGCTCACCATCTTGGTCCTCCGGTAACTATGGCTACACCTTC.

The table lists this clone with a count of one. The CDR3 bases are TGCAGCGTGGGGGGACTAGCGGGAGGTGGGAGCACAGATACGCAGTATTTT. It is translated as CSVGGLAGGGSTDTQYF. The rearrangement links TRBV29-1 to TRBJ2-3, with TRBD2 matching over 15 bases. The CDR3 runs 17 residues. Trimming removed 6 bases from V and 0 bases from J; junction bases left unmatched: 7. The germline V gene encodes CDR1 SQVTM and CDR2 ANQGSEA.

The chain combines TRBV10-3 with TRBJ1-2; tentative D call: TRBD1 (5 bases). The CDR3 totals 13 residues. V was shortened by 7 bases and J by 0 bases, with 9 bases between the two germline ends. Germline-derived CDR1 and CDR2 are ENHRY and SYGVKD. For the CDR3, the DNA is TGTGCCATCAAGGGGCAGACTAACTATGGCTACACCTTC. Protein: CAIKGQTNYGYTF.

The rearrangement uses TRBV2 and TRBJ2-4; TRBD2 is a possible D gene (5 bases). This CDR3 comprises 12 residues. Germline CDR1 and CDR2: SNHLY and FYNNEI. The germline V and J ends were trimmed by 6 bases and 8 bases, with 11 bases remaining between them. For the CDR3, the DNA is TGTGCCAGCAGCACATCCGGGGACATTCAGTACTTC. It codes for CASSTSGDIQYF.

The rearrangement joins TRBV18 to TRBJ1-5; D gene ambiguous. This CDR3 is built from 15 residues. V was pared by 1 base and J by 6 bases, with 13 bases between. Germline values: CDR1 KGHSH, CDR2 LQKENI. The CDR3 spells CASSPQAVLFQPQHF. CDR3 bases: TGTGCCAGCTCACCACAGGCTGTCTTATTTCAGCCCCAGCATTTT.

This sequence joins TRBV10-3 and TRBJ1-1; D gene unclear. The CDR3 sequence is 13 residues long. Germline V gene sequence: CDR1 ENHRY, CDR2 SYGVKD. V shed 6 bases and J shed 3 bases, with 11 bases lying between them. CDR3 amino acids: CAISLDRDTEAFF. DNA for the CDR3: TGTGCCATCAGCCTAGACCGGGACACTGAAGCTTTCTTT.

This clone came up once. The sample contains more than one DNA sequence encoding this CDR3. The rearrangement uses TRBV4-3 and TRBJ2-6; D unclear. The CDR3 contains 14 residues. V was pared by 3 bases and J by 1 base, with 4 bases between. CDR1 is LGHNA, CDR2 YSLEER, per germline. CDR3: CASSQRSGANVLTF. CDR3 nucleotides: TGCGCCAGCAGCCAGAGGTCTGGGGCCAACGTCCTGACTTTC.

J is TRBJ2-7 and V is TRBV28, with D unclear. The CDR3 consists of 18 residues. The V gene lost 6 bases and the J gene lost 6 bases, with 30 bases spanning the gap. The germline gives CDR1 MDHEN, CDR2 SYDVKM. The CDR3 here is CASSPVPLRQTRIPEQYF. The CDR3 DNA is TGTGCCAGCAGCCCCGTCCCATTAAGGCAGACAAGAATCCCCGAGCAGTACTTC.

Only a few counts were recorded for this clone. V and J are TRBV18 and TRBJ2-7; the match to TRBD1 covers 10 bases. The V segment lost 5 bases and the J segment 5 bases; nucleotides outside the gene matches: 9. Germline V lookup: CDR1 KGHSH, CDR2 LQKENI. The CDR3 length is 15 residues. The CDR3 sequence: CASSIRQGAGDEQYF. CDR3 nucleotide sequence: TGTGCCAGCTCAATAAGACAGGGGGCTGGGGACGAGCAGTACTTC.

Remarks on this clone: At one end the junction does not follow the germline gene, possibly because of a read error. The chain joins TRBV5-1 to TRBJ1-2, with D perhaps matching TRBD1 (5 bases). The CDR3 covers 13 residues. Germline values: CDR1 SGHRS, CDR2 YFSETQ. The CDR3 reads CASSLEHIGQLAF. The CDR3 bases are TGCGCCAGCAGCTTGGAACATATAGGACAACTTGCCTTC. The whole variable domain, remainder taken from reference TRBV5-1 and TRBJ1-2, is KAGVTQTPRYLIKTRGQQVTLSCSPISGHRSVSWYQQTPGQGLQFLFEYFSETQRNKGNFPGRFSGRQFSNSRSEMNVSTLELGDSALYLCASSLEHIGQLAFGSGTRLTVV.

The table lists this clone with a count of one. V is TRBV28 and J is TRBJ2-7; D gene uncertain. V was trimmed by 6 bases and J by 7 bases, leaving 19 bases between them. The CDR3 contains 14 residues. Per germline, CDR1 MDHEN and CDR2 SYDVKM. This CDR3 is CASSLLGGGYEQYV. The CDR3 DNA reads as TGTGCCAGCAGCCTCCTAGGCGGTGGGTATGAGCAGTACGTC.

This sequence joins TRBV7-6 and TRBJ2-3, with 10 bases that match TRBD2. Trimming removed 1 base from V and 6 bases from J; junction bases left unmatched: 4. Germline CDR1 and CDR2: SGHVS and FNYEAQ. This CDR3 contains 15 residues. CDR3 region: CASSLGTSGGDTQYF. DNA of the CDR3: TGTGCCAGCAGCTTAGGGACTAGCGGTGGGGATACGCAGTATTTT.

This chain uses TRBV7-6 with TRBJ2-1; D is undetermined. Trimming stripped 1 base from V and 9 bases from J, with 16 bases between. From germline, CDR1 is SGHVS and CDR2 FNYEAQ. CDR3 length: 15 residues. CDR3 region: CASSLDWSRLGEQFF. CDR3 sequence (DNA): TGTGCCAGCAGCTTAGACTGGAGCCGGCTCGGTGAGCAGTTCTTC.

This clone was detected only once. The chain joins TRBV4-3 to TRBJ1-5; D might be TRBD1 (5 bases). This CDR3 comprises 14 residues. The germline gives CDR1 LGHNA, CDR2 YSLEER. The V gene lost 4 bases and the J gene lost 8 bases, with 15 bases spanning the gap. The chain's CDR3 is CASSRGPAREPQHF. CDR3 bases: TGCGCCAGCAGCCGAGGCCCTGCCAGGGAGCCCCAGCATTTT.

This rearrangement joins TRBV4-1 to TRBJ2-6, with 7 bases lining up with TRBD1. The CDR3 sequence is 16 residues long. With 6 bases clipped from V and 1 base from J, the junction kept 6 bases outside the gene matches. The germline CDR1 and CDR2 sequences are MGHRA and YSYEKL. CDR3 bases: TGCGCCAGCAGACGGACAGGACAGTCTGGGGCCAACGTCCTGACTTTC. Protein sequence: CASRRTGQSGANVLTF.

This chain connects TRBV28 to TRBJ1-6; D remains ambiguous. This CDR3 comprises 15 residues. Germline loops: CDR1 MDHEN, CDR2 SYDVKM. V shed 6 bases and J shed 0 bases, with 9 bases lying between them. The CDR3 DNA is TGTGCCAGCAGACGAGGGTACTCCTATAATTCACCCCTCCACTTT. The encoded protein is CASRRGYSYNSPLHF.

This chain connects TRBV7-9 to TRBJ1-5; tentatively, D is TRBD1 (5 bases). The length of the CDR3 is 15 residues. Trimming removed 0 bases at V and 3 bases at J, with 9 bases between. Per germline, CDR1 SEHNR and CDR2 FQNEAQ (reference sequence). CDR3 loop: CASSLAGVPNQPQHF. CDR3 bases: TGTGCCAGCAGCTTAGCGGGGGTCCCCAATCAGCCCCAGCATTTT.

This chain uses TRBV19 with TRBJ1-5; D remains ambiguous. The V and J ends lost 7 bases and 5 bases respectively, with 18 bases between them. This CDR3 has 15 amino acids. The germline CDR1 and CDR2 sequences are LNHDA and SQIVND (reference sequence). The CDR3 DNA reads TGTGCCAGTATTAATATTGCGGGGTTCGATCAGCCCCAGCATTTT. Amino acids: CASINIAGFDQPQHF.

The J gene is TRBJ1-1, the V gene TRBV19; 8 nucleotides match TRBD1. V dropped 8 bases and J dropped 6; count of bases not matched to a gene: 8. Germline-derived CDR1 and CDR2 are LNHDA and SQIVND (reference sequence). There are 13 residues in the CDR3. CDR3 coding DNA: TGTGCCAGTGGACAGGGCTATGGGGCTGAAGCTTTCTTT. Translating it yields CASGQGYGAEAFF.

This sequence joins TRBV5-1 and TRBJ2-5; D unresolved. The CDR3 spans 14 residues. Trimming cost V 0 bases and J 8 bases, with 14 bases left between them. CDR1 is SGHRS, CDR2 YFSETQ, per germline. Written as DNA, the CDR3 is TGCGCCAGCAGCTTGGATGAGGAAATAGGTACCCAGTACTTC. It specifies CASSLDEEIGTQYF.

CDR3 in amino acids: CATSDIRGGDNEQFF. In DNA, the CDR3 is TGTGCCACCAGTGACATCAGGGGAGGGGACAATGAGCAGTTCTTC. The rearrangement uses TRBV24-1 and TRBJ2-1; a possible D gene is TRBD2 (7 bases). Germline values: CDR1 KGHDR, CDR2 SFDVKD. The CDR3 runs 15 residues. The V and J ends lost 4 bases and 5 bases respectively, with 14 bases between them.

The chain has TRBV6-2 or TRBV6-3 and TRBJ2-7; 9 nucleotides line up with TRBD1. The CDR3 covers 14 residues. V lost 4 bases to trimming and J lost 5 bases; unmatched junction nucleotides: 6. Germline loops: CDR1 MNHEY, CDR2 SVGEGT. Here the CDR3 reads CASSLGTGMNEQYF. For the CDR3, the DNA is TGTGCCAGCAGTTTGGGGACAGGGATGAACGAGCAGTACTTC.

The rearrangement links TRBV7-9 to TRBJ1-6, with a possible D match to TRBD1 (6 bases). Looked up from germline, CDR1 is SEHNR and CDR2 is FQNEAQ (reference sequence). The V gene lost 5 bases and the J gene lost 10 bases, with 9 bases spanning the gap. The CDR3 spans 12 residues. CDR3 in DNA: TGTGCCAGCAGCACCCAGGGGTCACCCCTCCACTTT. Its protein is CASSTQGSPLHF. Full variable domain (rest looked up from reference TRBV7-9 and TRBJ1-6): DTGVSQNPRHKITKRGQNVTFRCDPISEHNRLYWYRQTLGQGPEFLTYFQNEAQLEKSRLLSDRFSAERPKGSFSTLEIQRTEQGDSAMYLCASSTQGSPLHFGNGTRLTVT.

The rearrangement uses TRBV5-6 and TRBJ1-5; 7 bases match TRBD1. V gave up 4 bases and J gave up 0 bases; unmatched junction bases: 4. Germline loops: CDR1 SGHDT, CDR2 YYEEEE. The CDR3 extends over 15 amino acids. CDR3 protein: CASSQGGYSNQPQHF. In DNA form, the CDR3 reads TGTGCCAGCAGCCAGGGGGGATATAGCAATCAGCCCCAGCATTTT.

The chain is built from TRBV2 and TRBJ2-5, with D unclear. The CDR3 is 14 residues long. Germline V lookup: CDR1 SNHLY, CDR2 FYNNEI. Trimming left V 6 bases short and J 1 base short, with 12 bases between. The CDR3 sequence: CASRLDGPQETQYF. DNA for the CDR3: TGTGCCAGCAGGTTGGACGGGCCCCAAGAGACCCAGTACTTC.